The T cell receptor beta chain under discussion was sequenced for a study of cytomegalovirus exposure and HLA in healthy donors. General study points: Most TCR beta V segments were productive about 87% or about 30% of the time in an earlier analysis.

This CDR3 is built from 11 residues. CDR1 is SGHVS, CDR2 FNYEAQ, per germline. V lost 2 bases to trimming and J lost 6 bases, with 3 bases between them. The PCR was carried out with 60 Vbeta primers and 13 Jbeta primers. TCRdb keeps only in-frame clones here, not all; method: immunoSEQ multiplex PCR. The table shows around 150,000 clones, with roughly 87% occurring only once. With regard to this clone: Its target is not known.

The rearrangement uses TRBV7-6 and TRBJ2-3; no definite D call. The sample comprised PBMCs. The sequence derives from a woman aged 25 to 39 in good health and CMV-seronegative. The DNA of the CDR3 is TGTGCCAGCAGCTTAAGCGATACGCAGTATTTT. Translated: CASSLSDTQYF. The full variable domain, with the rest looked up from reference TRBV7-6 and TRBJ2-3, is GAGVSQSPRYKVTKRGQDVALRCDPISGHVSLYWYRQALGQGPEFLTYFNYEAQQDKSGLPNDRFSAERPEGSISTLTIQRTEQRDSAMYRCASSLSDTQYFGPGTRLTVL.